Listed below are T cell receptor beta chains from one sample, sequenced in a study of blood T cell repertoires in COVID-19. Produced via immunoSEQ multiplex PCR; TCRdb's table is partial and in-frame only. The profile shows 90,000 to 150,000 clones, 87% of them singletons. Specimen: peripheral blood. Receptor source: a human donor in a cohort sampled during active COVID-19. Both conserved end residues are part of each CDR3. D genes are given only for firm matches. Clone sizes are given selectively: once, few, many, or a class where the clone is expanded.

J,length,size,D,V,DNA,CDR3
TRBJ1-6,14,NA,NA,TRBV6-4,TGTGCCAGCAGTGCTGGGACTTGGGAGTCACCCCTCCACTTT,CASSAGTWESPLHF
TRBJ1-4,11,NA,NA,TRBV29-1,TGCAGCGTTGAAGAGGGCGAAAAACTGTTTTTT,CSVEEGEKLFF
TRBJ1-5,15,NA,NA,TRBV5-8,TGTGCCAGCACCTATGGGGGGGCGAGCAATCAGCCCCAGCATTTT,CASTYGGASNQPQHF
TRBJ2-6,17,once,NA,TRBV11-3,TGTGCCAGCAGCTTATCGGGTTTTCTCTCTGGGGCCAACGTCCTGACTTTC,CASSLSGFLSGANVLTF
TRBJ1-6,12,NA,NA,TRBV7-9,TGTGCCAGCAGCCCTTCTAATTCACCCCTCCACTTT,CASSPSNSPLHF
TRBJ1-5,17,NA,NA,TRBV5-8,TGTGCCAGCAGCTTGGCGGTATTAAACCGGGGGAGTCAGCCCCAGCATTTT,CASSLAVLNRGSQPQHF
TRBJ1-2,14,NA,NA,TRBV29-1,TGCAGCGCCCAGGACAGCGATAAAAACTATGGCTACACCTTC,CSAQDSDKNYGYTF
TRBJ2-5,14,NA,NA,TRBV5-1,TGCGCCAGCAGCTCAACCGGGTCCCAAGAGACCCAGTACTTC,CASSSTGSQETQYF
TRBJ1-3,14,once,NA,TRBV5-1,TGCGCCAGCAGCTTCGAGGGTTCAGGAAACACCATATATTTT,CASSFEGSGNTIYF
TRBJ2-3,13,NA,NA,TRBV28,TGTGCCAGCAGGGACACCAGCACAGATACGCAGTATTTT,CASRDTSTDTQYF
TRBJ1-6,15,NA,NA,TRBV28,TGTGCCAGCAGTGTTCCGACAGGCCCTAATTCACCCCTCCACTTT,CASSVPTGPNSPLHF
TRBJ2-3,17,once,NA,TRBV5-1,TGCGCCAGCAGCATAGGGACAGGCCGAGGGGGGGCAGATACGCAGTATTTT,CASSIGTGRGGADTQYF
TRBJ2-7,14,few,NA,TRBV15,TGTGCCACCAGCAGGGAAATGGAGGGGGCGTTTCAGTACTTC,CATSREMEGAFQYF
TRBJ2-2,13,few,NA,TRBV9,TGTGCCAGCAGCGTTTCGGGCACCGGGGAGCTGTTTTTT,CASSVSGTGELFF
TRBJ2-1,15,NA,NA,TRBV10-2,TGCGCCAGCAGTGAGCGAGGACAGATCTACAATGAGCAGTTCTTC,CASSERGQIYNEQFF
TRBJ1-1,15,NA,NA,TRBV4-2,TGTGCCAGCAGCCAAGACCAGGGGATGAACACTGAAGCTTTCTTT,CASSQDQGMNTEAFF
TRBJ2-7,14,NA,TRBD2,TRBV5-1,TGCGCCAGCAGCTCCGGGACTAGCGGCTACGAGCAGTACTTC,CASSSGTSGYEQYF
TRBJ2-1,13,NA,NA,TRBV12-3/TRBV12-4,TGTGCCAGCAGTTTGACTAGAAACAATGAGCAGTTCTTC,CASSLTRNNEQFF
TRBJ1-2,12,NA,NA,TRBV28,TGTGCCAGCAGTTTTTCAGTGAATGGCTACACCTTC,CASSFSVNGYTF
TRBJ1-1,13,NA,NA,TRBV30,TGTGCCTGGAGTGTATCCGACAACGGTGAAGCTTTCTTT,CAWSVSDNGEAFF
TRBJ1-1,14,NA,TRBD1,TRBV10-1,TGCGCCAGCAGTGAATACAGGGGGGGCACTGAAGCTTTCTTT,CASSEYRGGTEAFF
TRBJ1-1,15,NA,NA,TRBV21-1,NA,CASSKKWAGGTEAFF
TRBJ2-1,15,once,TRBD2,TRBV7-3,TGTGCCAGCAGCTCGGGACTAGCGGGGAACAATGAGCAGTTCTTC,CASSSGLAGNNEQFF
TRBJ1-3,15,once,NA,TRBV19,TGTGCCAGTAGTAGGGGGGGCACCTCTGGAAACACCATATATTTT,CASSRGGTSGNTIYF
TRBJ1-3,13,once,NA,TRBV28,TGTGCCAGCAGTTTAACGGGAGGATACACCATATATTTT,CASSLTGGYTIYF
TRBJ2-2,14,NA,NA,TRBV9,TGTGCCAGCAGCGTAGCCTCAGGCACCGGGGAGCTGTTTTTT,CASSVASGTGELFF
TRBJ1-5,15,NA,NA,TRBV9,TGTGCCAGCAGCTCCAGTGGAGATAGCAATCAGCCCCAGCATTTT,CASSSSGDSNQPQHF
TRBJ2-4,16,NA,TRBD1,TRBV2,TGTGCCAGCACGGGGACTCGGACAGGGGGCACAAACATTCAGTACTTC,CASTGTRTGGTNIQYF
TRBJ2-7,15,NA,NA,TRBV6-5,TGTGCCAGCAGTTACTCCTCGACAGGCAACTACGAGCAGTACTTC,CASSYSSTGNYEQYF
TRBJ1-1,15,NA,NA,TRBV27,TGTGCCAGCAGTTTAGCGGGGGTATGGGACACTGAAGCTTTCTTT,CASSLAGVWDTEAFF
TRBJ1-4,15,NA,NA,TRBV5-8,TGTGCCAGCAGCTCACGGGGAGGGGGACCGGAAAAACTGTTTTTT,CASSSRGGGPEKLFF
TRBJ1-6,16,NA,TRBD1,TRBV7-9,TGTGCCAGCAGATACCGGGTCCAGGGGGGAAATTCACCCCTCCACTTT,CASRYRVQGGNSPLHF
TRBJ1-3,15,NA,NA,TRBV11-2,TGTGCCAGCAGTAAAACCAGGGTTCCTGGAAACACCATATATTTT,CASSKTRVPGNTIYF
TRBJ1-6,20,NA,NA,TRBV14,TGTGCCAGCAGCCATCATAATTTGGGGGCCAAGCCGTCTGGGAATTCACCCCTCCACTTT,CASSHHNLGAKPSGNSPLHF
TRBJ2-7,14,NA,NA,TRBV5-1,TGCGCCAGCACCCCACAGGGCCCTTCCTACGAGCAGTACTTC,CASTPQGPSYEQYF
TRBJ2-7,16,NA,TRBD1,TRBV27,TGTGCCAGCAGTTTAAAGCGACAGGGTAAGGACTACGAGCAGTACTTC,CASSLKRQGKDYEQYF
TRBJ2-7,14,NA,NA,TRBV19,TGTGCCAGTAGTATAGGGGGCGGGACCTACGAGCAGTACTTC,CASSIGGGTYEQYF
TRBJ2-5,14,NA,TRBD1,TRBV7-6,TGTGCCAGCAGCTTAGTACAGGGGGTCGAGACCCAGTACTTC,CASSLVQGVETQYF
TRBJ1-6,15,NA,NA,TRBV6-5,TGTGCCAGCAGTTACTCGATACAAGTGGATTCACCCCTCCACTTT,CASSYSIQVDSPLHF
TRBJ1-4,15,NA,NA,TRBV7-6,TGTGCCAGCAGCTTAGCGGGGGCAGGAGGTGAAAAACTGTTTTTT,CASSLAGAGGEKLFF
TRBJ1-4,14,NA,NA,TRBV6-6,TGTGCCAGCAGCCCCAAGGGGCCTACTGAAAAACTGTTTTTT,CASSPKGPTEKLFF